This T cell receptor (beta chain) stems from a study of cytomegalovirus exposure and HLA in healthy donors. General study findings and limits: In vitro work confirmed that three CMV-associated chains recognize CMV antigens. Researchers counted some 150 TCR beta chains as cytomegalovirus-associated. TCR sequences were mostly rare, though some public TCRs occurred in many donors.

Sequenced by immunoSEQ multiplex PCR; TCRdb stores in-frame clones only, minus some. Among 95,000 to 150,000 clones listed, approximately 90% were seen once. About this clone itself: The antigen is unknown.

V lost 2 bases to trimming and J lost 5 bases, with 10 bases between them. This CDR3 spans 14 amino acids. Germline lookup yields CDR1 MNHEY and CDR2 SVGAGI. Donors were drawn from the approximately 120-subject validation cohort, separate from the roughly 670-subject first cohort. The chain carries TRBV6-5 and TRBJ2-1; D is perhaps TRBD2 (5 bases). Sequences were obtained from PBMCs. The receptor was isolated from a woman aged 18-29 years in good health and CMV-seronegative. CDR3 nucleotide sequence: TGTGCCAGCAGTTACCTGGGAGACGACAATGAGCAGTTCTTC. Translation gives CASSYLGDDNEQFF.